These T cell receptor beta chains were read from a single sample in a study of T cell changes during pregnancy in multiple sclerosis. Libraries were prepared by immunoSEQ multiplex PCR; TCRdb keeps only in-frame clonotypes and omits some of them. The table lists 35,000 to 50,000 clones, about nine tenths of them singletons. The sample in question was CD4+ T cells from peripheral blood mononuclear cells, obtained in the first trimester of pregnancy. Receptors were obtained from a female donor with multiple sclerosis, enrolled in a pregnancy study. CDR3s include the opening cysteine and the closing phenylalanine or tryptophan. D genes are given only for firm matches. Clone size is stated in some rows and not others, as once, few, many or a class when expanded.

J gene	clone size	D gene	V gene	CDR3 DNA	CDR3 protein
TRBJ2-7	NA	TRBD2	TRBV7-2	TGTGCCAGCAGCTTAGGACTAGCGGGAGTCGAGCAGTACTTC	CASSLGLAGVEQYF
TRBJ1-1	NA	NA	TRBV25-1	TGTGCCAGCAGTGAGGGTTTGGGGGCGGCTTTCTTT	CASSEGLGAAFF
TRBJ2-7	NA	TRBD2	TRBV29-1	TGCAGCGTTGTACCCCTAGCGGGAGGGCCGCGGAACTACGAGCAGTACTTC	CSVVPLAGGPRNYEQYF
TRBJ2-7	NA	TRBD1	TRBV7-8	TGTGCCAGCAGCTTCACCGACAGGGGTGGTTACGAGCAGTACTTC	CASSFTDRGGYEQYF
TRBJ2-1	NA	TRBD2	TRBV6-4	TGTGCCAGCAGTGAGCAGCGGGGCCCCCATGAGCAGTTCTTC	CASSEQRGPHEQFF
TRBJ1-2	NA	TRBD1	TRBV7-2	TGTGCCAGCAGCTTATTGAACAGGGGGAGGTATGGCTACACCTTC	CASSLLNRGRYGYTF
TRBJ2-2	NA	NA	TRBV7-9	TGTGCCAGCAGCTTTACTGGCACCGGGGAGCTGTTTTTT	CASSFTGTGELFF
TRBJ1-1	NA	NA	TRBV5-1	TGCGCCAGCAGCTTGGCCTTCGGGGGGGAAGCTTTCTTT	CASSLAFGGEAFF
TRBJ2-1	NA	TRBD2	TRBV28	TGTGCCAGCAGTCCTCCGGGACTAGCCCGATCCGGGTTGCAGTTCTTC	CASSPPGLARSGLQFF
TRBJ2-2	once	TRBD2	TRBV5-1	TGCGCCAGCAGCTTTGGGACTACTCACACCGGGGAGCTGTTTTTT	CASSFGTTHTGELFF
TRBJ1-3	NA	NA	TRBV5-4	TGTGCCAGCAGCTCAGGACTTACCTCTGGAAACACCATATATTTT	CASSSGLTSGNTIYF
TRBJ2-3	NA	NA	TRBV29-1	TGCAGCGTTGAACCAGCGGACAGCACAGATACGCAGTATTTT	CSVEPADSTDTQYF
TRBJ1-5	NA	TRBD1	TRBV7-9	TGTGCCAGCAGCTTCGGCACTGGGCGACAGGGGTTAGATCAGCCCCAGCATTTT	CASSFGTGRQGLDQPQHF
TRBJ2-3	NA	NA	TRBV6-4	TGTGCCAGCAGCCTAACCATAGTAGATACGCAGTATTTT	CASSLTIVDTQYF
TRBJ1-1	few	TRBD1	TRBV2	TGTGACACCAGCAGCGACCTGGACAGGGGCCCTGAAGCTTTCTTT	CDTSSDLDRGPEAFF